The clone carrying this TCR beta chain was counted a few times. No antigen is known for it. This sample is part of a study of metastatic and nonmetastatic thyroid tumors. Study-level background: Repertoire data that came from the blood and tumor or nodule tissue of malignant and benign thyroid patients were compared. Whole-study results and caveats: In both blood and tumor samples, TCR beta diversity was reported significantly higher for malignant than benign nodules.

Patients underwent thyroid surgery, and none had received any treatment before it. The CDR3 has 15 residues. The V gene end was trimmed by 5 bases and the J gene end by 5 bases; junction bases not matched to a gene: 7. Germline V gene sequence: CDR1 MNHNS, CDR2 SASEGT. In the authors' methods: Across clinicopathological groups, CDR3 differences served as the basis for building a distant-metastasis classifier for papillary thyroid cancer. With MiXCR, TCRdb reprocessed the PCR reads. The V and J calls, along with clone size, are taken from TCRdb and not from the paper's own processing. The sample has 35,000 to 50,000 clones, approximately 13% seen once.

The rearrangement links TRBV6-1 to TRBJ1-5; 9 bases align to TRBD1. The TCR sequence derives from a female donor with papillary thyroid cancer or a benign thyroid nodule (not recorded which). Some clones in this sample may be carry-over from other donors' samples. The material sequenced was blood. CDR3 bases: TGTGCCAGCAGTCTAAGGACAGGGGCCTATCAGCCCCAGCATTTT. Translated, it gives CASSLRTGAYQPQHF.